Sequencing of this T cell receptor (beta chain) was carried out in a study of identical twins. Study outcomes and limitations: Twin pairs had excess sharing that was weaker in beta out-of-frame sequences. Fewer insertions were carried by abundant cord blood beta clonotypes, but none was seen in memory repertoires.

The length of the CDR3 is 8 residues. V was shortened by 7 bases and J by 10 bases, with 4 bases between the two germline ends. A note on this clonotype: Its matching antigen is unknown.

TCRdb ran MiXCR on the 5' RACE reads and lists one entry per CDR3 protein. The data contain over 200,000 distinct CDR3 sequences, around 10% of them singletons. The receptor was isolated from a woman aged 18-29 years in good health. The sequencing input was memory (CD45RO+) T cells sorted from blood. The chain joins TRBV12-3 or TRBV12-4 to TRBJ1-2, with D uncertain. The CDR3 is CASNSYTF. In DNA form, the CDR3 reads TGTGCCAGCAACTCCTACACCTTC.